This note documents a single TCR beta chain sequence. Reprocessing the 5' RACE reads, TCRdb reports a single entry for every CDR3 protein and omits DNA. The table counts 350,000 to 450,000 distinct CDR3 sequences; 5% to 5.5% lies in the top ten. Germline assignment: CDR1 SGHRS and CDR2 YFSETQ. The CDR3 loop spans 18 amino acids. This entry is derived from a study of T cells expressing NK-cell markers. Sequenced sample: blood T cells: a sorted CD56 or NKG2C T cell subset, CD4+ or CD8+ T cells, or bulk PBMC T cells (not recorded which). The TCR comes from a man aged 18-70 years in good health. The chain employs TRBV5-1 and TRBJ2-3; the TCRdb D gene call, TRBD1, has no DNA to confirm it. CDR3 residues: CASSLGAGGPRNTDTQYF. Full variable domain (outside the CDR3, taken from reference TRBV5-1 and TRBJ2-3): KAGVTQTPRYLIKTRGQQVTLSCSPISGHRSVSWYQQTPGQGLQFLFEYFSETQRNKGNFPGRFSGRQFSNSRSEMNVSTLELGDSALYLCASSLGAGGPRNTDTQYFGPGTRLTVL.